Listed below are T cell receptor beta chains from one sample, sequenced in a study of CD8+ T cells in alopecia areata. TCRdb's copy holds only in-frame clones and misses some; the assay was immunoSEQ multiplex PCR. The sample lists under 200,000 clones, 55% to 75% occurring once. This sample comprised CD4+ T cells sorted from blood, obtained at week 4, from a patient treated with tofacitinib. The source is a human donor with alopecia areata. Both conserved end residues are part of each CDR3. The order of the fields is V gene, J gene, D gene, clone size, CDR3 DNA, CDR3 protein. The D gene is left open where the match is weak. Expanded clones are given a class, and other clones once, few, many or no size at all.

V: TRBV30
J: TRBJ1-4
D: NA
size: many
DNA: TGTGCCTGGGCCCGGGGGTCAACTAATGAAAAACTGTTTTTT
CDR3: CAWARGSTNEKLFF

V: TRBV30
J: TRBJ1-1
D: NA
size: NA
DNA: TGTGCCTGGGGCCCCGAAGCTTTCTTT
CDR3: CAWGPEAFF

V: TRBV7-2
J: TRBJ1-6
D: NA
size: NA
DNA: TGTGCCAGCAGCTTAGAGGGTCAGGCTTATTCACCCCTCCACTTT
CDR3: CASSLEGQAYSPLHF

V: TRBV30
J: TRBJ1-4
D: NA
size: NA
DNA: TGTGCCTGGCTCCAGGGTTTCGGAAGAAAACTGTTTTTT
CDR3: CAWLQGFGRKLFF

V: TRBV7-2
J: TRBJ2-3
D: TRBD2
size: NA
DNA: TGTGCCAGCAGTTTAGCGGGGGGCAGAGATACGCAGTATTTT
CDR3: CASSLAGGRDTQYF

V: TRBV6-6
J: TRBJ2-7
D: NA
size: few
DNA: TGTGCCAGCAGAGGGAGGGACAGGCTCAACGAGCAGTACTTC
CDR3: CASRGRDRLNEQYF

V: TRBV18
J: TRBJ1-1
D: TRBD1
size: NA
DNA: TGTGCCAGCTCACCGACAGGGGGGAACACTGAAGCTTTCTTT
CDR3: CASSPTGGNTEAFF

V: TRBV30
J: TRBJ2-7
D: NA
size: NA
DNA: TGTGCCTGGAGTGTACAAGGGTACGAGCAGTACTTC
CDR3: CAWSVQGYEQYF

V: TRBV30
J: TRBJ2-2
D: NA
size: NA
DNA: TGTGCCTGGGGGGTACAGGGGAACACCGGGGAGCTGTTTTTT
CDR3: CAWGVQGNTGELFF

V: TRBV4-2
J: TRBJ2-4
D: TRBD1
size: NA
DNA: TGTGCCAGCAGCCAAGGGGGAAGGGGGCGATTAGCCAAAAACATTCAGTACTTC
CDR3: CASSQGGRGRLAKNIQYF

V: TRBV5-6
J: TRBJ2-7
D: TRBD1
size: once
DNA: TGTGCCAGCAGCTTCGTCCGGACAGGTTACGAGCAGTACTTC
CDR3: CASSFVRTGYEQYF

V: TRBV4-3
J: TRBJ2-3
D: TRBD1
size: NA
DNA: TGCGCCAGCAGCCAAGTAGGGACAGGGAAGACAGATACGCAGTATTTT
CDR3: CASSQVGTGKTDTQYF

V: TRBV5-1
J: TRBJ2-7
D: TRBD1
size: NA
DNA: TGCGCCAGCAGCCCGGGACAGCGGGAGCAGTACTTC
CDR3: CASSPGQREQYF

V: TRBV29-1
J: TRBJ2-7
D: TRBD1
size: NA
DNA: TGCAGCGTGCAGACAGGGGGAGCCTACGAGCAGTACTTC
CDR3: CSVQTGGAYEQYF

V: TRBV6-5
J: TRBJ1-1
D: TRBD1
size: NA
DNA: TGTGCCAGCAGTCTGGGACAGGCTAACACTGAAGCTTTCTTT
CDR3: CASSLGQANTEAFF

V: TRBV27
J: TRBJ1-6
D: TRBD1
size: few
DNA: TGTGCCAGCAGTTTCTGGACAGGGGATTCACCCCTCCACTTT
CDR3: CASSFWTGDSPLHF

V: TRBV29-1
J: TRBJ1-1
D: NA
size: NA
DNA: TGCAGCGTTGGGCGGGGGAGCACTGAAGCTTTCTTT
CDR3: CSVGRGSTEAFF

V: TRBV30
J: TRBJ1-6
D: TRBD1
size: NA
DNA: TGTGCCTGGATTAGGACAGGGGAGTCACCCCTCCACTTT
CDR3: CAWIRTGESPLHF

V: TRBV4-1
J: TRBJ2-6
D: NA
size: few
DNA: TGCGCCAGCAGCCGCCCCACGGGGGCCTCTGGGGCCAACGTCCTGACTTTC
CDR3: CASSRPTGASGANVLTF

V: TRBV7-3
J: TRBJ1-6
D: TRBD1
size: NA
DNA: TGTGCCAGCAGCTACACCCGACAGGGTTCACCCCTCCACTTT
CDR3: CASSYTRQGSPLHF

V: TRBV5-4
J: TRBJ1-2
D: NA
size: NA
DNA: TGTGCCAGCAGCAGAGGTGGGACCTATGGCTACACCTTC
CDR3: CASSRGGTYGYTF

V: TRBV7-7
J: TRBJ2-5
D: NA
size: once
DNA: TGTGCTAGCAGCTTAGGTAGCCAAGAGACCCAGTACTTC
CDR3: CASSLGSQETQYF

V: TRBV2
J: TRBJ1-1
D: NA
size: NA
DNA: TGTGCCAGCAGTGAAGCAGGGCCGGACACTGAAGCTTTCTTT
CDR3: CASSEAGPDTEAFF

V: TRBV18
J: TRBJ2-2
D: NA
size: NA
DNA: TGTGCCAGCTCACCACCGGGACGAGGCGGGGAGCTGTTTTTT
CDR3: CASSPPGRGGELFF

V: TRBV29-1
J: TRBJ2-7
D: NA
size: few
DNA: TGCAGCGGGAGGACGGGGATCCACGAGCAGTACTTC
CDR3: CSGRTGIHEQYF

V: TRBV6-1
J: TRBJ1-5
D: NA
size: NA
DNA: TGTGCCAGCAGTGTGGCAGGTGAAGGGAGGTTTAGCAATCAGCCCCAGCATTTT
CDR3: CASSVAGEGRFSNQPQHF

V: TRBV29-1
J: TRBJ2-3
D: TRBD1
size: NA
DNA: TGCAGCGTGAGGGGGGACAGGGAGGCAGATACGCAGTATTTT
CDR3: CSVRGDREADTQYF

V: TRBV29-1
J: TRBJ2-7
D: NA
size: once
DNA: TGCAGCGTTGGGGACGCCGGCGAGCAGTACTTC
CDR3: CSVGDAGEQYF

V: TRBV29-1
J: TRBJ2-2
D: NA
size: NA
DNA: TGCAGCGTTGAGATCGGGGAGCTGTTTTTT
CDR3: CSVEIGELFF

V: TRBV9
J: TRBJ2-3
D: NA
size: NA
DNA: TGTGCCAGCAGCGTAGTAGTGGGGGATACGCAGTATTTT
CDR3: CASSVVVGDTQYF

V: TRBV5-4
J: TRBJ2-3
D: NA
size: NA
DNA: TGTGCCAGCAGCTTATACCAGGGTGCGACAGATACGCAGTATTTT
CDR3: CASSLYQGATDTQYF

V: TRBV4-1
J: TRBJ2-7
D: NA
size: NA
DNA: TGCGCCAGCGGGACAACCTACGAGCAGTACTTC
CDR3: CASGTTYEQYF

V: TRBV9
J: TRBJ2-3
D: TRBD2
size: NA
DNA: TGTGCCAGCGCGGCACTAGCGGGGAACACAGATACGCAGTATTTT
CDR3: CASAALAGNTDTQYF

V: TRBV29-1
J: TRBJ1-1
D: NA
size: NA
DNA: TGCAGCGTTGAAGTTGGCAGGCTTCAGGGGGCTTTCTTT
CDR3: CSVEVGRLQGAFF

V: TRBV6-5
J: TRBJ2-7
D: NA
size: NA
DNA: TGTGCCAGCAGTAGACACAGCTACGAGCAGTACTTC
CDR3: CASSRHSYEQYF